These 11 T cell receptor beta chains originate from one sample sequenced in a study of cytomegalovirus exposure and HLA in healthy donors. The data were produced by immunoSEQ multiplex PCR, yet TCRdb's version contains in-frame clones alone and is incomplete. The profile shows about 360,000 clones, just over 85% of them singletons. The specimen sequenced was PBMCs. Source of these receptors: a woman younger than 35 in good health and CMV-seronegative.

The gene calls are TRBV10-3 and TRBJ1-2; the D gene is possibly TRBD1 (6 bases). From germline, CDR1 is ENHRY and CDR2 SYGVKD. The CDR3 totals 15 residues. Trimming removed 6 bases from V and 5 bases from J, with 19 bases in between. CDR3 loop: CAISPGTGTPYGYTF. The CDR3 DNA follows: TGTGCCATCAGCCCCGGAACAGGGACCCCTTATGGCTACACCTTC.

The genes are TRBV4-1 and TRBJ1-2; maybe TRBD1 (5 bases). Germline loops: CDR1 MGHRA, CDR2 YSYEKL. V was shortened by 0 bases and J by 4 bases, with 12 bases between the two germline ends. This CDR3 region has 15 residues. This CDR3 is CASSQDWGGAYGYTF. CDR3 in DNA: TGCGCCAGCAGCCAAGATTGGGGCGGAGCCTATGGCTACACCTTC.

As for this clone: The same CDR3 is also encoded by other DNA sequences in this sample. This chain uses TRBV28 with TRBJ2-2, with 7 positions matching TRBD2. The CDR3 loop spans 12 amino acids. V lost 9 bases and J lost 4; bases outside the gene matches: 2. The germline gives CDR1 MDHEN, CDR2 SYDVKM. CDR3 loop: CASRGGTGELFF. Written as DNA, the CDR3 is TGTGCCAGTCGCGGGGGCACCGGGGAGCTGTTTTTT.

The gene calls are TRBV6-6 and TRBJ2-1; possible D gene TRBD2, 5 bases. CDR1 is MNHNY, CDR2 SVGAGI, per germline (reference sequence). This CDR3 spans 16 amino acids. Trimming took 0 bases from V and 12 from J, leaving 21 bases between them. This chain's CDR3 is CASSYSVPGVGEGQFF. CDR3 sequence (DNA): TGTGCCAGCAGTTACTCGGTCCCCGGGGTTGGGGAAGGGCAGTTCTTC.

CDR3 coding DNA: TGCGCCAGCACCCAACAGGGATGGGGCGAGCAGTACTTC. This sequence encodes CASTQQGWGEQYF. The chain has TRBV10-2 and TRBJ2-7; D might be TRBD1 (6 bases). The germline V gene has CDR1 WSHSY and CDR2 SAAADI. CDR3 length equals 13 residues. Trimming removed 7 bases at V and 6 bases at J, with 16 bases between.

V usage is TRBV6-5 and J usage is TRBJ2-7; TRBD1 matches 12 bases. Trimming at V came to 7 bases and at J to 3 bases, leaving 7 bases not matched to a gene. Per the germline V gene, CDR1 is MNHEY and CDR2 is SVGAGI. The CDR3 runs to 15 residues. CDR3 sequence reads: CASNNRDRGHYEQYF. The CDR3 bases are TGTGCCAGCAACAACCGGGACAGGGGGCACTACGAGCAGTACTTC.

V gene TRBV2 combines with J gene TRBJ1-5; 7 bases align to TRBD1. With V trimmed by 6 bases and J by 11 bases, 13 bases remained unmatched. Germline CDR1 and CDR2: SNHLY and FYNNEI. The CDR3 is 14 residues long. CDR3 sequence (DNA): TGTGCCAGCAGAGATCAGGGGGGCGGATCAGCCCAGCATTTT. It encodes CASRDQGGGSAQHF.

This chain connects TRBV10-3 to TRBJ1-6, with D perhaps matching TRBD1 (5 bases). Germline CDR1 ENHRY, CDR2 SYGVKD. Trimming removed 6 bases from V and 9 bases from J, with 12 bases in between. The CDR3 loop spans 13 amino acids. CDR3 nucleotides: TGTGCCATCAGGGGAGGGGCCGGTTCACCCCTCCACTTT. Translated: CAIRGGAGSPLHF.

The chain recombines TRBV4-1 with TRBJ1-5; 9 positions match TRBD1. V lost 4 bases, J lost 0 bases, and 10 bases stayed unmatched. Germline lookup yields CDR1 MGHRA and CDR2 YSYEKL. The length of the CDR3 is 18 residues. CDR3 nucleotides: TGCGCCAGCAGCCCCACCCAGGGGACAGGGCATAGCAATCAGCCCCAGCATTTT. Its protein product is CASSPTQGTGHSNQPQHF.

The J gene is TRBJ2-4, the V gene TRBV4-1; TRBD2 matches 10 bases. V lost 3 bases to trimming and J lost 3 bases; unmatched junction nucleotides: 8. Germline values: CDR1 MGHRA, CDR2 YSYEKL. The CDR3 is 17 amino acids. CDR3 in amino acids: CASSHLLAGYGKNIQYF. CDR3 bases: TGCGCCAGCAGCCACCTACTAGCGGGATACGGCAAAAACATTCAGTACTTC.

The V and J genes are TRBV25-1 and TRBJ1-1; 9 bases match TRBD1. The CDR3 length is 17 residues. After removal of 2 bases from V and 0 bases from J, the junction contained 7 bases not matched to a gene. CDR1 and CDR2 from the germline V gene are MGHDK and SYGVNS. CDR3 loop: CASSERDRDGMNTEAFF. CDR3 DNA sequence: TGTGCCAGCAGTGAAAGGGACAGGGACGGTATGAACACTGAAGCTTTCTTT.